The present entry profiles one T cell receptor (beta chain) with its context. The sample belongs to a study of memory CD4+ T cells and cytomegalovirus serostatus. The sort gate was single viable CD3+CD4+CD8-CD45RO+ cells for memory CD4+ T cells. The CDR3 has 14 residues. Trimming stripped 4 bases from V and 5 bases from J, with 14 bases between. Germline CDR1 SGHRS, CDR2 YFSETQ. TCRdb's copy holds only in-frame clones and misses some; the assay was immunoSEQ multiplex PCR. This table has under 55,000 clones, about 78% appearing once. The clonotype originates from an adult in good health and CMV-seronegative. The chain joins TRBV5-1 to TRBJ2-3; tentatively, D is TRBD1 (6 bases). The sample consisted of memory CD4+ T cells from blood. In nucleotides, the CDR3 is TGCGCCAGCAGCGTACAGGGTTGGGTAGATACGCAGTATTTT. Protein sequence: CASSVQGWVDTQYF.